These T cell receptor beta chains were read from a single sample in a study of PD-L1 blockade in urothelial cancer. TCRdb's copy holds only in-frame clones and misses some; the assay was immunoSEQ multiplex PCR. The table lists approximately 79,000 clones, around four fifths of them singletons. Sequences were derived from PBMCs, sampled around atezolizumab (anti-PD-L1) treatment. Receptors were obtained from a man aged 35 to 55 with urothelial cancer. Both conserved end residues are part of each CDR3. The D gene is left open where the match is weak. Rows may omit the clone size; those that give it use once, few, many or a size class.

v_gene	j_gene	d_gene	abundance	CDR3nt	CDR3aa
TRBV28	TRBJ2-2	.	.	TGTGCCAGCAAACAGGGAGGGATCACCGGGGAGCTGTTTTTT	CASKQGGITGELFF
TRBV9	TRBJ2-5	.	.	TGTGCCAGCAGCGTCGGGGTGGGGGGAAAGACCCAGTACTTC	CASSVGVGGKTQYF
TRBV6-1	TRBJ2-1	.	few	TGTGCCACTGTAACAGGGAACAATGAGCAGTTCTTC	CATVTGNNEQFF
TRBV7-8	TRBJ2-5	TRBD2	.	TGTGCCAGCAGCTTGACTAGCGGGAGGGAGACCCAGTACTTC	CASSLTSGRETQYF
TRBV13	TRBJ2-7	TRBD2	.	TGTGCCAGTAGAGGGGAGGGGCCCTACGAGCAGTACTTC	CASRGEGPYEQYF
TRBV5-6	TRBJ2-3	.	once	TGTGCCAGCAGCTTGAGCGGTACGCAGTATTTT	CASSLSGTQYF
TRBV19	TRBJ2-7	.	.	TGTGCCAGTAGTATTACCCGCGACTCCTACGAGCAGTACTTC	CASSITRDSYEQYF
TRBV30	TRBJ2-3	.	.	TGTGCCTGGAATCGGCGCGGTACGCAGTATTTT	CAWNRRGTQYF
TRBV6-6	TRBJ2-7	TRBD2	once	TGTGCCAGCCGGGGGGACGAGCAGTACTTC	CASRGDEQYF
TRBV18	TRBJ2-2	.	.	TGTGCCAGCTCACCTCGCGGACACAACGGGGAGCTGTTTTTT	CASSPRGHNGELFF
TRBV2	TRBJ1-2	TRBD1	few	TGTGCCAGCAGTGCGGAGGGGGCCGGCTACACCTTC	CASSAEGAGYTF
TRBV15	TRBJ2-7	.	.	TGTGCCACCAGCAGGGGTGGCGGGTCCTACGAGCAGTACTTC	CATSRGGGSYEQYF
TRBV5-5	TRBJ2-5	.	.	TGTGCCAGCAGCTTGGACGCGGAAAGGACCCAGTACTTC	CASSLDAERTQYF
TRBV15	TRBJ1-5	.	.	TGTGCCACCAGCGGAGACCCAATTCAGCCCCAGCATTTT	CATSGDPIQPQHF
TRBV6-6	TRBJ2-7	TRBD2	once	TGTGCCAGCAGTTATGGTTTAGCGGGAATCTACGAGCAGTACTTC	CASSYGLAGIYEQYF
TRBV6-1	TRBJ2-5	TRBD1	.	TGTGCCAGCAGTGTGGGCAGGGGGTTGGAGACCCAGTACTTC	CASSVGRGLETQYF
TRBV14	TRBJ2-5	.	.	TGTGCCAGCAGCCAGTTTGGGTCCGGGAGAGGAGAGACCCAGTACTTC	CASSQFGSGRGETQYF
TRBV4-1	TRBJ2-5	TRBD2	.	TGCGCCAGCAGCCAACTGCCTTCTGGGGGGGGACTCCGGGACTTC	CASSQLPSGGGLRDF
TRBV18	TRBJ2-5	TRBD2	.	TGTGCCAGCTCCGAGGGACTAGCCAAAGAGACCCAGTACTTC	CASSEGLAKETQYF
TRBV18	TRBJ2-7	.	.	TGTGCCAGCTCACCCAGGGACGGGAGCTCCTACGAGCAGTACTTC	CASSPRDGSSYEQYF
TRBV6-6	TRBJ2-7	TRBD1	.	TGTGCCAGCAGCGAGCCCGGGACAGGGTACTCCTACGAGCAGTACTTC	CASSEPGTGYSYEQYF
TRBV2	TRBJ2-4	.	.	TGTGCCAGCAGTGGGGGCCTAGCCAAAAACATTCAGTACTTC	CASSGGLAKNIQYF
TRBV27	TRBJ2-7	TRBD2	.	TGTGCTACACAGGGCGGGGGGAGCTACGAGCAGTACTTC	CATQGGGSYEQYF
TRBV2	TRBJ1-2	.	.	TGTGCCAGCAGGTCGAGGTCGGGGGTTGGCTACACCTTC	CASRSRSGVGYTF
TRBV7-2	TRBJ1-2	.	.	TGTGCCAGCGGAGGAAGGGTCTATGGCTACACCTTC	CASGGRVYGYTF
TRBV18	TRBJ2-1	TRBD2	.	TGTGCCAGCTCACCACGGGAGGGTACCAATGAGCAGTTCTTC	CASSPREGTNEQFF
TRBV30	TRBJ2-1	.	few	TGTGCCTGGAGTGTAGGTCAGGGGGGATCCCCCAATGAGCAGTTCTTC	CAWSVGQGGSPNEQFF
TRBV9	TRBJ2-3	.	few	TGTGCCAGCAGCGTAGGAGGTATCACAGATACGCAGTATTTT	CASSVGGITDTQYF
TRBV11-2	TRBJ2-7	.	few	TGTGCCAGCAGCTCTATCAGGGGGGCGAGCTCCTACGAGCAGTACTTC	CASSSIRGASSYEQYF
TRBV19	TRBJ1-2	.	.	TGTGCCAGTAGTCAGTTACAGGACTATGGCTACACCTTC	CASSQLQDYGYTF
TRBV5-6	TRBJ1-1	TRBD1	.	TGTGCCAGCAGCTTCATCGCCGGGACAGGGGATAACACTGAAGCTTTCTTT	CASSFIAGTGDNTEAFF
TRBV25-1	TRBJ1-4	.	once	TGTGCCAGCAGTGGTAAAACAGGGCGGAAACTGTTTTTT	CASSGKTGRKLFF
TRBV6-5	TRBJ2-1	.	.	TGTGCCAGCAGTTACTCTACCGAGCGGAACTACAATGAGCAGTTCTTC	CASSYSTERNYNEQFF
TRBV10-1	TRBJ2-1	.	.	TGCGCCAGCCAGGGCCCCGGTGGGAATGAGCAGTTCTTC	CASQGPGGNEQFF
TRBV30	TRBJ1-2	TRBD1	.	TGTGCCTGGCGGACAGGGGCTTTCCTCTATGGCTACACCTTC	CAWRTGAFLYGYTF
TRBV9	TRBJ2-1	TRBD2	.	TGTGCCAGCAGCCCATCACTAGCGGGAGATGGGGCACACAATGAGCAGTTCTTC	CASSPSLAGDGAHNEQFF
TRBV29-1	TRBJ2-7	.	.	TGCAGCGTTGCCGAGGTACCCTACGAGCAGTACTTC	CSVAEVPYEQYF
TRBV2	TRBJ1-4	.	once	TGTGCCAGCAGTATGAGACAGCATAATGAAAAACTGTTTTTT	CASSMRQHNEKLFF
TRBV6-1	TRBJ2-5	.	.	TGTGCCAGCAGTGAAGCGGGAAGGGGCGGGACCCAGTACTTC	CASSEAGRGGTQYF
TRBV15	TRBJ2-7	.	.	TGTGCCACCAGCAGAGGGGCAGGTAGTTCCTACGAGCAGTACTTC	CATSRGAGSSYEQYF
TRBV7-7	TRBJ1-4	.	.	TGTGCTAGCAGCCCGAAGACAGGTGAAAAACTGTTTTTT	CASSPKTGEKLFF
TRBV10-1	TRBJ1-5	.	.	TGCGCCAGCATCCTAAGTCAGCCCCAGCATTTT	CASILSQPQHF
TRBV7-9	TRBJ1-4	.	.	TGTGCCAGCAGCCGGAGCATGACTGGTGAAAAACTGTTTTTT	CASSRSMTGEKLFF
TRBV14	TRBJ1-2	.	.	TGTGCCAGCAGCCCCGTGGCGGGCAGCTTAGGAGGCTACACCTTC	CASSPVAGSLGGYTF
TRBV7-9	TRBJ2-1	TRBD2	.	TGTGCCGTCCAGACTAGCGCTGAGCAGTTCTTC	CAVQTSAEQFF
TRBV30	TRBJ1-2	.	.	TGTGCCTGGCTGGCTGTAAGGCGGGGGTTCGGTGGCTACACCTTC	CAWLAVRRGFGGYTF